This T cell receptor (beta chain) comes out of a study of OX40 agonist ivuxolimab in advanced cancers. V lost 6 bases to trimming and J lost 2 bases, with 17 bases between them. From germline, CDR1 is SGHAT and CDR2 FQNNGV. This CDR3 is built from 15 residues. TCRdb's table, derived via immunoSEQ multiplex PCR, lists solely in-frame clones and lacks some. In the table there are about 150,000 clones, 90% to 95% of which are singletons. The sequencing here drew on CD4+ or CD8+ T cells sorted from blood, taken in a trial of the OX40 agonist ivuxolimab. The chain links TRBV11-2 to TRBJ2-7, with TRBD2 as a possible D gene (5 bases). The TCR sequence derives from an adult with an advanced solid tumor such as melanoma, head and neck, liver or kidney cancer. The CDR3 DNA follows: TGTGCCAGCAGTTCGCGCGGGTCGGTACCCTACGAGCAGTACTTC. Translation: CASSSRGSVPYEQYF.